This T cell receptor beta chain was sequenced for a study of response to subunit inactivated influenza vaccine. Regarding the study as a whole: New T cells are recruited in small numbers by each seasonal influenza vaccination, according to the authors' suggestion.

TCRdb re-derived calls from the RT-PCR reads in MiXCR, one entry per CDR3 protein. The sample holds hundreds of thousands of distinct CDR3 sequences; roughly 18% are singletons and the top ten take roughly a tenth. The CDR3 is 12 amino acids. CDR1 is MDHEN and CDR2 is SYDVKM in the germline V gene. V was clipped by 6 bases and J by 8 bases, with 13 bases between them. This clonotype has a handful of counts. As yet, its antigen is unknown. The material sequenced was PBMCs from blood, taken roughly 5 days after vaccination. The sequence came from a man aged 50 to 60 who received an inactivated influenza vaccine. V gene TRBV28 combines with J gene TRBJ1-1; weak D call: TRBD1 (6 bases). In DNA, the CDR3 is TGTGCCAGCAGAATTTGGACAGACGAAGCTTTCTTT. It translates to CASRIWTDEAFF.